The 8 T cell receptor beta chains in this list originate from one sample, sequenced in a study of regulatory T cells in long-lasting Graves disease. Stated time point: persistent/refractory GD, antithyroid drugs over 5 years with positive TRAb. The TCR library used RNA extracted from PBMCs. iRepertoire HTBI primers and Arm-PCR of CDR3 regions built TCR beta libraries. TCRdb recomputed calls from the multiplex PCR reads with MiXCR, one row per CDR3 protein. The sample holds hundreds of thousands of distinct CDR3 sequences, 20% seen once. Specimen: peripheral blood mononuclear cells (PBMCs), collected when the disease was refractory, from a patient treated with antithyroid drugs. The receptors come from a female donor with Graves disease.

The chain uses TRBV20-1 and TRBJ1-4; D possibly corresponds to TRBD1 (5 bases). Trimming took off 0 bases at V and 4 bases at J, with 12 bases between the two ends. The CDR3 covers 15 residues. The V gene's germline CDR1 is DFQATT and CDR2 SNEGSKA (reference sequence). CDR3 DNA sequence: TGCAGTGCTAGAGATGAGGGACTAGATAATGAAAAACTGTTTTTT. This translates into CSARDEGLDNEKLFF.

The V gene is TRBV9, the J gene TRBJ1-1; possibly TRBD1 for D (6 bases). Trimming removed 4 bases at V and 2 bases at J, with 15 bases between. The germline gives CDR1 SGDLS, CDR2 YYNGEE. CDR3 length equals 15 residues. CDR3 sequence (DNA): TGTGCCAGCAGCCCGGGAGGACAGATCAACACTGAAGCTTTCTTT. Translating gives CASSPGGQINTEAFF.

Many counts were recorded for this clonotype. The chain recombines TRBV7-3 with TRBJ1-1; D remains unclear. V lost 5 bases and J 8 bases, leaving 18 bases between the germline ends. The germline V gene encodes CDR1 SGHTA and CDR2 FQGTGA. This CDR3 contains 14 residues. The CDR3 spells CASSLGISGTEAFF. The CDR3 DNA follows: TGTGCCAGCAGCCTTGGTATTTCTGGAACCGAAGCTTTCTTT.

This clonotype came up many times. J is TRBJ2-7 and V is TRBV7-8; 8 nucleotides align to TRBD2. This CDR3 is built from 14 residues. Germline CDR1 reads SGHVS; CDR2 reads FQNEAQ. J lost 3 bases, V lost 3 bases, and 4 bases had no gene match. The CDR3 is CASSFRRGGYEQYF. For the CDR3, the DNA is TGTGCCAGCAGCTTCCGACGGGGGGGCTACGAGCAGTACTTC. Using reference TRBV7-8 and TRBJ2-7 for the parts outside the CDR3, the full variable domain is GAGVSQSPRYKVAKRGQDVALRCDPISGHVSLFWYQQALGQGPEFLTYFQNEAQLDKSGLPSDRFFAERPEGSVSTLKIQRTQQEDSAVYLCASSFRRGGYEQYFGPGTRLTVT.

The chain links TRBV5-6 to TRBJ2-5; tentative D call: TRBD2 (5 bases). The CDR3 is 14 residues long. V lost 4 bases and J 1 base, leaving 11 bases between the germline ends. Germline CDR1 and CDR2: SGHDT and YYEEEE. This CDR3 reads CASSVGLIQETQYF. The CDR3 region has the DNA TGTGCCAGCAGCGTTGGACTGATCCAAGAGACCCAGTACTTC. The full variable domain, rest sourced from reference TRBV5-6 and TRBJ2-5, is DAGVTQSPTHLIKTRGQQVTLRCSPKSGHDTVSWYQQALGQGPQFIFQYYEEEERQRGNFPDRFSGHQFPNYSSELNVNALLLGDSALYLCASSVGLIQETQYFGPGTRLLVL.

The table lists this clonotype with many counts. The chain has TRBV28 and TRBJ2-7; 11 nucleotides agree with TRBD1. Germline trimming cut 5 bases from V and 1 base from J; bases unmatched to any gene: 4. The CDR3 is 15 residues long. The V gene's germline CDR1 is MDHEN and CDR2 SYDVKM. The CDR3 loop is CASSTGQGVSYEQYF. The CDR3 DNA follows: TGTGCCAGCAGTACGGGACAGGGGGTGTCCTACGAGCAGTACTTC.

Many counts were recorded for this clonotype. This chain connects TRBV7-6 to TRBJ2-5; possibly TRBD1 for D (5 bases). The CDR3 extends over 12 amino acids. Germline V lookup: CDR1 SGHVS, CDR2 FNYEAQ. V gave up 5 bases and J gave up 7 bases, with 11 bases separating them. The CDR3 region is CASSPRVPTQYF. As DNA, the CDR3 is TGTGCCAGCAGCCCCAGGGTGCCGACCCAGTACTTC.

This clonotype was counted at least ten times. V and J are TRBV28 and TRBJ2-7, with TRBD1 matching 11 bases. The CDR3 is made up of 15 amino acids. CDR1 and CDR2 from the germline V gene are MDHEN and SYDVKM. Trimming removed 4 bases from V and 1 base from J; junction bases left unmatched: 3. The CDR3 loop is CASSSGTGGSYEQYF. In nucleotides, the CDR3 is TGTGCCAGCAGTTCCGGGACAGGGGGGTCCTACGAGCAGTACTTC.